Shown below are 32 T cell receptor beta chains from a single sample sequenced in a study of early T cells in non-severe SARS-CoV-2 infection. One entry per CDR3 protein results from TCRdb running MiXCR on the 5' RACE reads. Among tens of thousands of distinct CDR3 sequences listed, roughly 9.5% were seen once. Material for sequencing was whole blood. The receptors were gathered from an adult who was a healthcare worker with PCR-confirmed SARS-CoV-2 infection or an uninfected control (not recorded which).

The CDR3 DNA sequence: TGTGCCAGCAGTGGCCACTCGACGGTCTATGGCTACACCTTC. Encoded protein: CASSGHSTVYGYTF. The chain is built from TRBV2 and TRBJ1-2; unclear D gene. The ends were cut back, 4 bases at V and 4 bases at J, with 13 bases in the middle. The length of the CDR3 is 14 residues. Germline V lookup: CDR1 SNHLY, CDR2 FYNNEI.

Concerning this clonotype: A single base separates this from a much larger clone, so it may be a read error. J is TRBJ1-1 and V is TRBV12-5; D is possibly TRBD1 (5 bases). This CDR3 is built from 13 residues. Germline loops: CDR1 LGHNT, CDR2 FRNRAP. The V end lost 3 bases, the J end lost 4 bases, and 9 bases lay between the germline ends. The CDR3 DNA reads as TGTGCTAGTGGTTTTCTTGGGGGCACTGAAGCTTTCTTT. This sequence encodes CASGFLGGTEAFF. The variable domain in full, completed from reference TRBV12-5 and TRBJ1-1, reads DARVTQTPRHKVTEMGQEVTMRCQPILGHNTVFWYRQTMMQGLELLAYFRNRAPLDDSGMPKDRFSAEMPDATLATLKIQPSEPRDSAVYFCASGFLGGTEAFFGQGTRLTVV.

This clonotype has only a few counts. V usage is TRBV18 and J usage is TRBJ2-3; D not resolved. CDR3 length: 13 amino acids. CDR1 is KGHSH and CDR2 is LQKENI in the germline V gene. V lost 2 bases to trimming and J lost 4 bases, with 7 bases between them. The CDR3: CASSPIEADTQYF. In DNA, the CDR3 is TGTGCCAGCTCACCAATAGAGGCAGATACGCAGTATTTT.

The rearrangement links TRBV20-1 to TRBJ1-4; 7 bases align to TRBD1. V lost 0 bases, J lost 6 bases, and 4 bases stayed unmatched. Germline assignment: CDR1 DFQATT and CDR2 SNEGSKA (reference sequence). The CDR3 runs to 14 residues. Written as DNA, the CDR3 is TGCAGTGCTAGAGACGGACAGGATTATGAAAAACTGTTTTTT. Encoded protein: CSARDGQDYEKLFF.

The table lists this clonotype with a few counts. The V call is TRBV7-9, the J call TRBJ2-1, with D perhaps matching TRBD1 (5 bases). Trimming cost V 3 bases and J 2 bases, with 8 bases left between them. The CDR3 has 14 residues. Germline values: CDR1 SEHNR, CDR2 FQNEAQ (reference sequence). The CDR3 DNA sequence: TGTGCCAGCAGCTTCCAGGGAACCTACAATGAGCAGTTCTTC. Translation: CASSFQGTYNEQFF.

This clonotype was observed a single time. This chain joins TRBV7-6 and TRBJ1-1; possible D gene TRBD1, 6 bases. The CDR3 runs 12 residues. CDR1 is SGHVS, CDR2 FNYEAQ, per germline. The V end was cut by 5 bases, the J end by 3 bases, with 7 bases between. The CDR3, as DNA: TGTGCCAGCAGCCCAGGGGACACTGAAGCTTTCTTT. Its translation: CASSPGDTEAFF.

This clonotype was detected a few times. V usage is TRBV9 and J usage is TRBJ2-1; TRBD2 might be the D (6 bases). V lost 7 bases and J 6 bases, leaving 11 bases between the germline ends. The CDR3 runs to 12 residues. The germline V gene encodes CDR1 SGDLS and CDR2 YYNGEE. CDR3 sequence (DNA): TGTGCCAGCGGGTTAGCGGTCAATGAGCAGTTCTTC. Translated, it gives CASGLAVNEQFF.

This clonotype has a count of ten or more. V and J are TRBV20-1 and TRBJ2-7, with TRBD2 matching 8 bases. The J segment lost 0 bases and the V segment lost 3 bases, leaving 4 bases of the junction unmatched. The CDR3 runs 14 residues. Germline V gives CDR1 DFQATT, CDR2 SNEGSKA (reference sequence). The DNA for the CDR3 is TGCAGTGCTAGCGGAGCGGGAGACTCCTACGAGCAGTACTTC. This gives the protein CSASGAGDSYEQYF.

At least ten counts were recorded for this clonotype. The CDR3: CASSSQLAGGLWFF. CDR3 nucleotide sequence: TGTGCCAGCAGCTCCCAACTAGCGGGAGGCCTGTGGTTCTTC. This chain joins TRBV9 and TRBJ2-1; 12 bases match TRBD2. Germline V gives CDR1 SGDLS, CDR2 YYNGEE. The V gene end was trimmed by 4 bases and the J gene end by 15 bases; junction bases not matched to a gene: 11. The CDR3 length is 14 residues.

This clonotype was counted between two and nine times. The genes are TRBV20-1 and TRBJ1-5; tentatively, D is TRBD1 (6 bases). Trimming cost V 4 bases and J 4 bases, with 14 bases left between them. Germline CDR1 DFQATT, CDR2 SNEGSKA (reference sequence). The CDR3 has 14 residues. The CDR3 coding sequence is TGCAGTGCTAAAGACAGGTCCGTTAATCAGCCCCAGCATTTT. It codes for CSAKDRSVNQPQHF.

This clonotype has just a few counts. The chain combines TRBV30 with TRBJ1-2, with a tentative D call TRBD1 (6 bases). The CDR3 consists of 12 residues. The germline V and J ends were trimmed by 4 bases and 8 bases, with 14 bases remaining between them. Germline assignment: CDR1 GTSNPN and CDR2 SVGIG (reference sequence). The CDR3 DNA reads TGTGCCTGGAATCAGGGGCTAGGCGGCTACACCTTC. This encodes CAWNQGLGGYTF.

J is TRBJ2-1 and V is TRBV7-2; a possible D gene is TRBD2 (6 bases). Germline V gene sequence: CDR1 SGHTA, CDR2 FQGNSA. Trimming pared 5 bases from V and 0 bases from J, leaving 8 bases between. The CDR3 runs 14 residues. The CDR3 nucleotides read TGTGCCAGCAGCGTTAGCGGCTCCTACAATGAGCAGTTCTTC. Encoded protein: CASSVSGSYNEQFF. The full variable domain, its missing parts supplied by reference TRBV7-2 and TRBJ2-1, is GAGVSQSPSNKVTEKGKDVELRCDPISGHTALYWYRQSLGQGLEFLIYFQGNSAPDKSGLPSDRFSAERTGGSVSTLTIQRTQQEDSAVYLCASSVSGSYNEQFFGPGTRLTVL.

V gene TRBV10-2 combines with J gene TRBJ2-1, with unresolved D. Trimming pared 4 bases from V and 3 bases from J, leaving 16 bases between. Germline loops: CDR1 WSHSY, CDR2 SAAADI. The CDR3 runs to 16 residues. The CDR3 here is CASSGFLDGYYNEQFF. The CDR3 nucleotides are TGCGCCAGCAGTGGTTTCCTTGACGGGTACTACAATGAGCAGTTCTTC.

This clonotype was counted a few times. The genes are TRBV6-1 and TRBJ2-2, with D possibly TRBD1 on 6 matching bases. Germline values: CDR1 MNHNS, CDR2 SASEGT. The CDR3 is 16 residues long. The V end lost 2 bases, the J end lost 3 bases, and 13 bases lay between the germline ends. CDR3 in DNA: TGTGCCAGCAGTGAACTTGGGGGCGAGGACACCGGGGAGCTGTTTTTT. Protein: CASSELGGEDTGELFF.

This clonotype was seen ten or more times. This sequence joins TRBV30 and TRBJ1-6; 7 positions match TRBD1. The V gene end was trimmed by 3 bases and the J gene end by 8 bases; junction bases not matched to a gene: 4. The CDR3 is made up of 13 amino acids. Looked up from germline, CDR1 is GTSNPN and CDR2 is SVGIG (reference sequence). Here the CDR3 DNA reads TGTGCCTGGAGGAGACAGGGAGATTCACCCCTCCACTTT. Translation: CAWRRQGDSPLHF.

This clonotype was seen repeatedly, ten times or more. The rearrangement joins TRBV6-5 to TRBJ2-5, with 11 bases matching TRBD2. V was clipped by 0 bases and J by 5 bases; unmatched bases: 11. Germline V lookup: CDR1 MNHEY, CDR2 SVGAGI. CDR3 length: 18 amino acids. CDR3 nucleotide sequence: TGTGCCAGCAGTTACTCCGGGCTAGCGGGAGGCCTCGGGGAGACCCAGTACTTC. It codes for CASSYSGLAGGLGETQYF.

The table lists this clonotype with many counts. The rearrangement joins TRBV2 to TRBJ1-5; no reliable D call. Trimming left V 7 bases short and J 4 bases short, with 14 bases between. The CDR3 is 14 residues long. Looked up from germline, CDR1 is SNHLY and CDR2 is FYNNEI. The CDR3 here is CASKAANQNQPQHF. The CDR3 DNA is TGTGCCAGCAAGGCAGCAAACCAGAATCAGCCCCAGCATTTT.

This chain connects TRBV30 to TRBJ2-2; no definite D call. The CDR3 is 14 amino acids. CDR1 is GTSNPN and CDR2 is SVGIG in the germline V gene (reference sequence). With 5 bases removed from V and 5 bases from J, the gap between germline ends came to 15 bases. CDR3 DNA sequence: TGTGCCTGGGAATCCGGGTCCCGGACCGGGGAGCTGTTTTTT. Amino acid sequence: CAWESGSRTGELFF. Full variable domain (outside the CDR3, taken from reference TRBV30 and TRBJ2-2): SQTIHQWPATLVQPVGSPLSLECTVEGTSNPNLYWYRQAAGRGLQLLFYSVGIGQISSEVPQNLSASRPQDRQFILSSKKLLLSDSGFYLCAWESGSRTGELFFGEGSRLTVL.

The chain employs TRBV7-9 and TRBJ2-3; the D call may be TRBD1 or TRBD2 (5 bases each). The germline V and J ends were trimmed by 7 bases and 4 bases, with 15 bases remaining between them. Germline CDR1 and CDR2: SEHNR and FQNEAQ (reference sequence). This CDR3 contains 14 residues. This CDR3 reads CASTFGAQSDTQYF. CDR3 coding DNA: TGTGCCAGCACCTTCGGGGCCCAGTCAGATACGCAGTATTTT.

The table lists this clonotype with a few counts. The genes are TRBV12-3 or TRBV12-4 and TRBJ2-5; 8 bases are a match to TRBD1. The CDR3 extends over 14 amino acids. Trimming at V came to 7 bases and at J to 1 base, leaving 5 bases not matched to a gene. The CDR3 bases are TGTGCCAGCACCAGGACAGGGCGCCAAGAGACCCAGTACTTC. Encoded protein: CASTRTGRQETQYF.

This clonotype has at least ten counts. This rearrangement joins TRBV10-3 to TRBJ1-2, with a possible D match to TRBD1 (5 bases). V was shortened by 0 bases and J by 5 bases, with 16 bases between the two germline ends. The CDR3 has 16 amino acids. CDR1 and CDR2 (germline): ENHRY, SYGVKD. The CDR3 region has the DNA TGTGCCATCAGTGAGTCGGCCGGGACCCCCTATTATGGCTACACCTTC. Encoded protein: CAISESAGTPYYGYTF.

Many counts were recorded for this clonotype. The chain is built from TRBV29-1 and TRBJ2-1; 12 bases map to TRBD2. The CDR3 is 16 amino acids. V dropped 6 bases and J dropped 8; count of bases not matched to a gene: 14. Germline values: CDR1 SQVTM, CDR2 ANQGSEA. CDR3 loop: CSVDRLAGVRGDEQFF. The CDR3 DNA reads as TGCAGCGTCGACCGACTAGCGGGAGTTCGGGGAGATGAGCAGTTCTTC.

This clonotype was seen at least ten times. CDR3 amino acids: CASSFNRGPPAGEQYF. For the CDR3, the DNA is TGCGCCAGCAGCTTTAATAGGGGCCCACCGGCCGGGGAGCAGTACTTC. V usage is TRBV5-1 and J usage is TRBJ2-7, with D perhaps TRBD1 (5 bases). Germline lookup yields CDR1 SGHRS and CDR2 YFSETQ. The V and J ends lost 2 bases and 7 bases respectively, with 22 bases between them. CDR3 length: 16 amino acids.

This clonotype was seen many times. The chain combines TRBV4-1 with TRBJ2-7; no clear D. CDR1 is MGHRA and CDR2 is YSYEKL in the germline V gene. The CDR3 consists of 12 residues. CDR3 region: CASSQVLGGLIV. CDR3 nucleotides: TGCGCCAGCAGCCAAGTGCTAGGCGGTTTGATAGTC.

This clonotype was detected many times. The V call is TRBV12-3 or TRBV12-4, the J call TRBJ1-2; 7 bases fit TRBD1. The CDR3 runs to 14 residues. Losses at the gene ends were 6 bases for V and 6 bases for J; bases not matched to a gene: 10. CDR3 coding DNA: TGTGCCAGCAGATTTTCCAGGGGGGCGGATGGCTACACCTTC. Amino acid sequence: CASRFSRGADGYTF.

The chain links TRBV24-1 to TRBJ2-2; no definite D call. The germline V and J ends were trimmed by 7 bases and 0 bases, with 8 bases remaining between them. The length of the CDR3 is 14 residues. CDR1 and CDR2 (germline): KGHDR, SFDVKD. The CDR3 sequence: CATSGPPNTGELFF. The CDR3 region has the DNA TGTGCCACCAGCGGACCCCCGAACACCGGGGAGCTGTTTTTT.

This clonotype showed up many times. The V gene is TRBV13, the J gene TRBJ1-5; TRBD1 is a possible D gene (6 bases). The V and J ends lost 5 bases and 0 bases respectively, with 8 bases between them. This CDR3 region has 14 residues. CDR1 PRHDT and CDR2 FYEKMQ come from the germline V gene (reference sequence). The CDR3 is CASSRQDSNQPQHF. CDR3 bases: TGTGCCAGCAGCCGACAGGATAGCAATCAGCCCCAGCATTTT.

This clonotype was observed once. The rearrangement links TRBV4-1 to TRBJ2-3; D is uncertain. The CDR3 covers 14 residues. Germline V gene data show CDR1 as MGHRA and CDR2 as YSYEKL. V dropped 1 base and J dropped 0 bases, with 5 bases sitting between them. DNA for the CDR3: TGCGCCAGCAGCCAAGGTTCTAGCACAGATACGCAGTATTTT. Amino acid sequence: CASSQGSSTDTQYF.

This chain connects TRBV15 to TRBJ2-1; D remains unclear. Germline V gene sequence: CDR1 LNHNV, CDR2 YYDKDF (reference sequence). V was shortened by 0 bases and J by 10 bases, with 7 bases between the two germline ends. The length of the CDR3 is 12 residues. DNA for the CDR3: TGTGCCACCAGCAGAGATCTGGGGGAGCAGTTCTTC. It translates to CATSRDLGEQFF.

The rearrangement uses TRBV20-1 and TRBJ1-2; D call uncertain. V was pared by 6 bases and J by 1 base, with 21 bases between. Germline CDR1 is DFQATT and CDR2 is SNEGSKA (reference sequence). The CDR3 runs 16 residues. The CDR3 reads CSASDLQREINYGYTF. The CDR3 DNA reads TGCAGTGCCTCCGACTTACAGCGTGAAATTAACTATGGCTACACCTTC.

The table lists this clonotype with a few counts. V gene TRBV9 combines with J gene TRBJ2-3, with 7 positions matching TRBD2. V dropped 0 bases and J dropped 2; count of bases not matched to a gene: 6. The CDR3 spans 16 residues. Germline V gene data show CDR1 as SGDLS and CDR2 as YYNGEE. In nucleotides, the CDR3 is TGTGCCAGCAGCGTAGATAACGGGGGGACCACAGATACGCAGTATTTT. It specifies CASSVDNGGTTDTQYF.

The chain combines TRBV6-5 with TRBJ2-7; D possibly corresponds to TRBD1 (6 bases). The germline gives CDR1 MNHEY, CDR2 SVGAGI. V was trimmed by 7 bases and J by 2 bases, leaving 15 bases between them. The CDR3 spans 14 residues. The CDR3 coding sequence is TGTGCCAGCAAAAGGGGGAGTAGTCCCTACGAGCAGTACTTC. This sequence encodes CASKRGSSPYEQYF.